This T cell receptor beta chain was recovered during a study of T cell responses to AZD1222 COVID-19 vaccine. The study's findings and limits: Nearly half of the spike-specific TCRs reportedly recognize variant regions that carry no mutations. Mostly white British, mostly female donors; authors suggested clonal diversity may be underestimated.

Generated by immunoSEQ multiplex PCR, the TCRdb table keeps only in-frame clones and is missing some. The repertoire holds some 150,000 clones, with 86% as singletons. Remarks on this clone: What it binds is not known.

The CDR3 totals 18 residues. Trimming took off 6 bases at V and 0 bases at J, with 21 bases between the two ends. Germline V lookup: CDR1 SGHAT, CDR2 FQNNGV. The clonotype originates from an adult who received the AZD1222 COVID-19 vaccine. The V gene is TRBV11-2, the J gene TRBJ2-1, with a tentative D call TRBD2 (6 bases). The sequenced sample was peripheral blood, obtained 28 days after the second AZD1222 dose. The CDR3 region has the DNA TGTGCCAGCAGGTTCCATCCCGGGAGCCAAAGCTCCTACAATGAGCAGTTCTTC. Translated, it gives CASRFHPGSQSSYNEQFF.